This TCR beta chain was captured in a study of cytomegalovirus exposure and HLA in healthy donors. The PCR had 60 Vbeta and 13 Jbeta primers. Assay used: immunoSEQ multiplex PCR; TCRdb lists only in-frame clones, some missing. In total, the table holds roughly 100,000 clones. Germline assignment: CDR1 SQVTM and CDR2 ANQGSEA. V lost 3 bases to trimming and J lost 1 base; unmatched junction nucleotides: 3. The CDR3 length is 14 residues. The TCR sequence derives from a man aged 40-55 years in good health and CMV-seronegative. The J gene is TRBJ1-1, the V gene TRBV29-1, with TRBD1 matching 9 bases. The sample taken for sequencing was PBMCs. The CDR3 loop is CSVDSGQGNTEAFF. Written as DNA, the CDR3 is TGCAGCGTTGACTCGGGACAGGGGAACACTGAAGCTTTCTTT.